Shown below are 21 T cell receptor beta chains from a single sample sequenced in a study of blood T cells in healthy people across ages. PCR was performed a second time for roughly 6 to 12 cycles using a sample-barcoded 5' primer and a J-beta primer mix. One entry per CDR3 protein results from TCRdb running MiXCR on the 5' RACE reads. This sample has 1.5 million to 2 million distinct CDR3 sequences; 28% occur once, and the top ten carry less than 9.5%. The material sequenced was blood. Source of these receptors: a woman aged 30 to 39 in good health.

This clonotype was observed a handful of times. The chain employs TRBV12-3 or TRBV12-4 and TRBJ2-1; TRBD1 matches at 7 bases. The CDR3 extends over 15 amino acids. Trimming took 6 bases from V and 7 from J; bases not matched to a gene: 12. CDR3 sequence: CASSKDRRLTNEQFF. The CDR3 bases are TGTGCCAGCAGCAAGGACAGGCGACTAACGAATGAGCAGTTCTTC.

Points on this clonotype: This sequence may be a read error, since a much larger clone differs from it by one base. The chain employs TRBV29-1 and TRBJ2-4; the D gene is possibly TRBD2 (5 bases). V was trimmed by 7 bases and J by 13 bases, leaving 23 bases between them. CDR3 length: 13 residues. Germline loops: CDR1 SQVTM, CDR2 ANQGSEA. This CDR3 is CSAPSAGYNEQYF. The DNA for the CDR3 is TGCAGCGCCCCCTCGGCGGGTTACAATGAGCAGTACTTC.

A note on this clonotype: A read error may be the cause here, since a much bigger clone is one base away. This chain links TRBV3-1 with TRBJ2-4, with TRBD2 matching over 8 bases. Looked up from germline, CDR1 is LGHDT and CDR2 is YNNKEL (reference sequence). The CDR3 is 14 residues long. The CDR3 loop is CTSSQAGAPNIQYF. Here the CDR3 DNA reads TGTACCAGCAGCCAAGCGGGGGCCCCAAACATTCAGTACTTC.

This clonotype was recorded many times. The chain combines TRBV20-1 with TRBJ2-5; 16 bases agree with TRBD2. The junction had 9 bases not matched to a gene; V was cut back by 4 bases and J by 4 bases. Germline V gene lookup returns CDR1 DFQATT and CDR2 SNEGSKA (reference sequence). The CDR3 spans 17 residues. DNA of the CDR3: TGCAGTGCTAAGAAGAGGGGACTAGCGGGAGGGCGAGAGACCCAGTACTTC. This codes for CSAKKRGLAGGRETQYF.

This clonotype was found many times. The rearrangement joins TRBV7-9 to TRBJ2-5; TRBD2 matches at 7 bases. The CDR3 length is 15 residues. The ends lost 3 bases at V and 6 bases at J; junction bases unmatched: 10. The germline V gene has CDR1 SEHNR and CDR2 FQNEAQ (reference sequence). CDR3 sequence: CASSFGTTTSKTQYF. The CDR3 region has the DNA TGTGCCAGCAGCTTTGGGACTACAACCAGCAAGACCCAGTACTTC.

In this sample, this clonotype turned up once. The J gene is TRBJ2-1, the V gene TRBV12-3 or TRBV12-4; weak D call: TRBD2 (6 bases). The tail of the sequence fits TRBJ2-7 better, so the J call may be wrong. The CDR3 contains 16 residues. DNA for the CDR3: TGTGCCAGCAGCCGCGGGGCAGCGGGCTCCTACAATGAGCAGTACTTC. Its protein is CASSRGAAGSYNEQYF.

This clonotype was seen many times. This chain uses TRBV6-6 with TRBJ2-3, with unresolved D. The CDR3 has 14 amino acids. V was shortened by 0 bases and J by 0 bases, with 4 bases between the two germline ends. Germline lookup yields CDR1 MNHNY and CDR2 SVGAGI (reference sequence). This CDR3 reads CASSYSRSTDTQYF. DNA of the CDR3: TGTGCCAGCAGTTACTCGCGGAGCACAGATACGCAGTATTTT.

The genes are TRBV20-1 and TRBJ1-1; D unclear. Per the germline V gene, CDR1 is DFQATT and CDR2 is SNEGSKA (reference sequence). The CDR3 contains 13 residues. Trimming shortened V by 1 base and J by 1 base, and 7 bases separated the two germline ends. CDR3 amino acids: CSARGGWNTEAFF. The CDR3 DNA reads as TGCAGTGCTAGAGGCGGATGGAACACTGAAGCTTTCTTT.

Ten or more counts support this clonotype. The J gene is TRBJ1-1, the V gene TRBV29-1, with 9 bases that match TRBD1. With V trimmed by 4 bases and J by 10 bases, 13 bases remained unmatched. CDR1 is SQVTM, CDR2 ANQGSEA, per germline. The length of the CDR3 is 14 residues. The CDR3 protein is CSVAVRDRVGGAFF. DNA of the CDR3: TGCAGCGTTGCGGTCCGGGACAGGGTTGGAGGAGCTTTCTTT.

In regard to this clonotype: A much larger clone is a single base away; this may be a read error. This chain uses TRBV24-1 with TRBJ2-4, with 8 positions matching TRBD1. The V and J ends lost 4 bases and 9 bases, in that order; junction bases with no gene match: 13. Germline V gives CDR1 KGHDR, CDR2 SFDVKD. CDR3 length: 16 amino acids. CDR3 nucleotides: TGTGCCACCAGTGACCCTTCGGACAGGGCCCAAAGCATTCAGTACTTC. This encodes CATSDPSDRAQSIQYF.

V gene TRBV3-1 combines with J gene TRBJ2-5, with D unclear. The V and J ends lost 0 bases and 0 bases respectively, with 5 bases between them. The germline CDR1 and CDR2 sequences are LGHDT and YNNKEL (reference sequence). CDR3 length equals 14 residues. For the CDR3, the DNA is TGTGCCAGCAGCCAAGATGAGGACCAAGAGACCCAGTACTTC. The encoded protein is CASSQDEDQETQYF.

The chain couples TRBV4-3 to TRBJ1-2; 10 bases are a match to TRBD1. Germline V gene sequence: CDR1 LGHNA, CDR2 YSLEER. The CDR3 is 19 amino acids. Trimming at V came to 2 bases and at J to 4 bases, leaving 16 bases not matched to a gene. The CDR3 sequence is CASSQQPGQGRKLGYGYTF. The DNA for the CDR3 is TGCGCCAGCAGCCAACAGCCGGGACAGGGGCGCAAATTGGGCTATGGCTACACCTTC.

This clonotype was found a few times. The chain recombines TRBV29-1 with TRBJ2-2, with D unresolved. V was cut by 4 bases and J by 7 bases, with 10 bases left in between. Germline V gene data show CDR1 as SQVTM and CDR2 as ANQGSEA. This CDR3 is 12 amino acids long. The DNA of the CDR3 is TGCAGCGTTGTCTCTGGGGTCGGGGAGCTGTTTTTT. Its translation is CSVVSGVGELFF.

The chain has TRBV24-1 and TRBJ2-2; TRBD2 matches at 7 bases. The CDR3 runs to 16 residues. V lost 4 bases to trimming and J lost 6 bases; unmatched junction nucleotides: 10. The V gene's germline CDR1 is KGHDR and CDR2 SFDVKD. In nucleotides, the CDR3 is TGTGCCACCAGTGACCCCACCACTAGCGCTGCCGGGGAGCTGTTTTTT. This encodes CATSDPTTSAAGELFF.

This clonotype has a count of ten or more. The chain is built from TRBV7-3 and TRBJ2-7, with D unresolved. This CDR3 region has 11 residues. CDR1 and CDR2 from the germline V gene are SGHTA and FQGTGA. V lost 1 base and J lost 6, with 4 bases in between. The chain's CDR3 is CASSLMVEQYF. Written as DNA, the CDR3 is TGTGCCAGCAGCTTAATGGTCGAGCAGTACTTC.

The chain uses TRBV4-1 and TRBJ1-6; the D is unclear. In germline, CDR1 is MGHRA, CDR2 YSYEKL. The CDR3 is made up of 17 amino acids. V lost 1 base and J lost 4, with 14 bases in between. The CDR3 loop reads CASSQVLRREYNSPLHF. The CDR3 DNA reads TGCGCCAGCAGCCAAGTATTACGCCGGGAGTATAATTCACCCCTCCACTTT.

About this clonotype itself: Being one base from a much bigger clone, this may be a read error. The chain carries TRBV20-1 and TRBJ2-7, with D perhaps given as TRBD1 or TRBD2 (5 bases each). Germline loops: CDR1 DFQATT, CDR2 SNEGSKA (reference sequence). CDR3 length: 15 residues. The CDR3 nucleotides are TGCAGTGCTACAGTGGGGGTTGGTGATTCCTACGGGCAGTACTTC. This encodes CSATVGVGDSYGQYF.

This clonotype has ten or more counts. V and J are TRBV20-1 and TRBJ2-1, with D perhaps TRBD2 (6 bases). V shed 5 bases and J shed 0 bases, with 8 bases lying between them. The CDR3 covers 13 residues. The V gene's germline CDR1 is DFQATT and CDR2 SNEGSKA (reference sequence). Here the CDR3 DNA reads TGCAGTGCTTCGGGAGTCTCCTACAATGAGCAGTTCTTC. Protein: CSASGVSYNEQFF.

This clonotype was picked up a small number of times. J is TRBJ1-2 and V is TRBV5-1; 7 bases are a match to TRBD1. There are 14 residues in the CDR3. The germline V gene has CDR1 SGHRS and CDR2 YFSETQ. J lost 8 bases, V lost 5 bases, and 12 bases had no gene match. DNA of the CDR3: TGCGCCAGCAGTATTGGACAGGCTTTAAGCGGCTACACCTTC. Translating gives CASSIGQALSGYTF.

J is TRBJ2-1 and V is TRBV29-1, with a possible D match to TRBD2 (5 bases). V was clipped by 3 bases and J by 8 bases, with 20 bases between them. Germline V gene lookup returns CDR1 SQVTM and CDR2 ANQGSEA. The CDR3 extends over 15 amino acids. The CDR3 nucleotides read TGCAGCGTTGACCCTGGGTTCGCTAGCTCCTATGAGCAGTTCTTC. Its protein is CSVDPGFASSYEQFF.

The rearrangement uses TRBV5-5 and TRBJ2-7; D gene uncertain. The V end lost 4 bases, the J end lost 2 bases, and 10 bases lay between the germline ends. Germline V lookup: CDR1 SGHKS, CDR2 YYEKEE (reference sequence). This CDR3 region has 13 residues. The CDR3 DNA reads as TGTGCCAGCAGCCTGGACGTTCCCTACGAGCAGTACTTC. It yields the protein CASSLDVPYEQYF.